Listed below are T cell receptor beta chains from one sample, sequenced in a study of cytomegalovirus exposure and HLA in healthy donors. The data were produced by immunoSEQ multiplex PCR, yet TCRdb's version contains in-frame clones alone and is incomplete. Of tens of thousands of clones listed, around three fifths are singletons. Sequencing used PBMCs. Receptor source: a woman aged 40 to 49 in good health and CMV-seropositive. Both conserved end residues are part of each CDR3. Each record gives: J gene, V gene, clone size, D gene, CDR3 protein, CDR3 DNA. The D gene is left open where the match is weak. Some rows mark clone size as missing; the rest say once, few, many or name a class of expanded clone.

TRBJ2-1 | TRBV7-9 | - | - | CASSVQGGNEQFF | TGTGCCAGCAGCGTACAGGGAGGGAATGAGCAGTTCTTC
TRBJ2-6 | TRBV6-5 | - | - | CASSLSGANVLTF | TGTGCCAGCAGCCTCTCTGGGGCCAACGTCCTGACTTTC
TRBJ2-1 | TRBV7-6 | few | TRBD1 | CASSLRQGSNNEQFF | TGTGCCAGCAGCTTAAGACAGGGCTCGAACAATGAGCAGTTCTTC
TRBJ1-1 | TRBV6-5 | - | - | CASSAGVNTEAFF | TGTGCCAGCTCCGCGGGGGTGAACACTGAAGCTTTCTTT
TRBJ2-7 | TRBV28 | - | TRBD1 | CASVQGDPYEQYF | TGTGCCAGCGTCCAGGGGGACCCCTACGAGCAGTACTTC
TRBJ2-2 | TRBV7-2 | - | TRBD1 | CASSPDRGHGELFF | TGTGCCAGCAGCCCCGACAGGGGGCACGGGGAGCTGTTTTTT
TRBJ1-2 | TRBV2 | - | - | CASSSSGSGGYTF | TGTGCCAGCAGCTCCTCAGGGTCTGGTGGCTACACCTTC
TRBJ2-7 | TRBV28 | - | - | CASSFWQGKHEQYF | TGTGCCAGCAGTTTTTGGCAGGGAAAACACGAGCAGTACTTC
TRBJ2-3 | TRBV7-9 | few | - | CASSLDGGADTQYF | TGTGCCAGCAGCTTAGACGGCGGGGCAGATACGCAGTATTTT
TRBJ2-5 | TRBV6-6 | few | TRBD2 | CASRPGGQETQYF | TGTGCCAGCAGACCGGGAGGGCAAGAGACCCAGTACTTC
TRBJ2-1 | TRBV30 | - | TRBD1 | CAWGGQARYNEQFF | TGTGCCTGGGGGGGACAGGCGAGATACAATGAGCAGTTCTTC
TRBJ2-7 | TRBV4-1 | - | - | CASIPHRDAYEQYF | TGCGCCAGCATCCCACACAGGGACGCCTACGAGCAGTACTTC
TRBJ1-4 | TRBV18 | - | - | CASSLMTVATNEKLFF | TGTGCCAGCTCACTCATGACAGTTGCAACTAATGAAAAACTGTTTTTT
TRBJ2-5 | TRBV7-9 | once | TRBD2 | CASSLGRLAGEKQYF | TGTGCCAGCAGCTTAGGCCGACTAGCGGGAGAGAAGCAGTACTTC
TRBJ2-5 | TRBV5-1 | - | - | CASGVMGQQETQYF | TGCGCCAGCGGGGTAATGGGACAACAAGAGACCCAGTACTTC
TRBJ2-1 | TRBV6-6 | - | TRBD2 | CASSRTSGRDYNEQFF | TGTGCCAGCAGTAGGACTAGCGGGAGGGATTACAATGAGCAGTTCTTC
TRBJ2-1 | TRBV6-5 | - | - | CASSRAGSYNEQFF | TGTGCCAGCAGTAGGGCGGGCTCCTACAATGAGCAGTTCTTC
TRBJ2-2 | TRBV6-5 | once | TRBD1 | CASRTGTGGELFF | TGTGCCAGCAGGACAGGGACGGGCGGGGAGCTGTTTTTT
TRBJ1-1 | TRBV7-8 | - | TRBD1 | CASSGQTGGNTEAFF | TGTGCCAGCAGCGGCCAGACAGGGGGGAACACTGAAGCTTTCTTT
TRBJ2-1 | TRBV5-6 | - | TRBD2 | CASSLGAGGGPTNEQFF | TGTGCCAGCAGCTTAGGAGCGGGAGGGGGCCCTACCAATGAGCAGTTCTTC
TRBJ1-1 | TRBV10-3 | once | - | CAISAGENTEAFF | TGTGCCATCAGTGCAGGGGAGAACACTGAAGCTTTCTTT
TRBJ2-5 | TRBV6-5 | few | - | CASRNPDQETQYF | TGTGCCAGCAGAAACCCGGACCAAGAGACCCAGTACTTC
TRBJ1-1 | TRBV21-1 | - | - | CASSRDTDRDTEAFF | TGTGCCAGCAGTAGGGACACGGATCGGGACACTGAAGCTTTCTTT
TRBJ2-4 | TRBV4-1 | few | - | CASSGQGTLLAKNIQYF | TGCGCCAGCAGTGGGCAGGGGACCTTACTCGCCAAAAACATTCAGTACTTC
TRBJ2-7 | TRBV25-1 | - | - | CASSAGGGGRSYEQYF | TGTGCCAGCAGTGCCGGAGGAGGGGGCCGTTCCTACGAGCAGTACTTC
TRBJ2-5 | TRBV7-9 | - | - | CASSLALAETQYF | TGTGCCAGCAGCTTAGCGCTAGCGGAGACCCAGTACTTC
TRBJ1-5 | TRBV5-1 | - | TRBD1 | CASRQGVNQPQHF | TGCGCCAGCAGACAGGGGGTGAATCAGCCCCAGCATTTT
TRBJ2-3 | TRBV19 | - | - | CASSFRGTDTQYF | TGTGCCAGTAGTTTCAGGGGCACAGATACGCAGTATTTT
TRBJ2-3 | TRBV5-1 | once | TRBD1 | CASSLTQGVRTDTQYF | TGCGCCAGCAGCTTGACCCAGGGGGTCCGAACAGATACGCAGTATTTT
TRBJ1-5 | TRBV10-1 | - | - | CASSESIWQYSNQPQHF | TGCGCCAGCAGTGAGTCGATTTGGCAGTATAGCAATCAGCCCCAGCATTTT